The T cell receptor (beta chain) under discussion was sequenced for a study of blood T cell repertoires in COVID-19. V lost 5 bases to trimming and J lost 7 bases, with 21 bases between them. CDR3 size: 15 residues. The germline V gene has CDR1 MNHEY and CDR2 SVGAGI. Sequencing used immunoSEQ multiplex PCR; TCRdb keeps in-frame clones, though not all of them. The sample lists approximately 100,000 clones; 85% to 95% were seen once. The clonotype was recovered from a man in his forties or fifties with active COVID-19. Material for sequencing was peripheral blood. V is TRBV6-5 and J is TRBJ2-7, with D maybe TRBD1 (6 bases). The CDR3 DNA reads TGTGCCAGCAGTCCCTCGACAGGAGTGCGAGGGGAGCAGTACTTC. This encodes CASSPSTGVRGEQYF.